These 14 T cell receptor beta chains were all obtained from the same sample, sequenced in a study of blood T cell repertoires in COVID-19. The protocol was immunoSEQ multiplex PCR, while the TCRdb copy is restricted to in-frame clones and leaves out a portion. The data show approximately 230,000 clones, around 82% seen once. The specimen was peripheral blood. These TCRs come from a woman of 80 years or more with active or convalescent COVID-19.

V is TRBV14 and J is TRBJ2-2; TRBD2 might be the D (6 bases). CDR1 and CDR2 (germline): SGHDN, FVKESK. The V and J ends lost 5 bases and 9 bases respectively, with 19 bases between them. There are 15 residues in the CDR3. CDR3 bases: TGTGCCAGCAGCGAACCGGGACTCTCCTTATGGGAGCTGTTTTTT. It codes for CASSEPGLSLWELFF.

V and J are TRBV5-1 and TRBJ2-2, with D unclear. Germline V gives CDR1 SGHRS, CDR2 YFSETQ. CDR3 length: 15 amino acids. V gave up 2 bases and J gave up 3 bases, with 11 bases separating them. The DNA of the CDR3 is TGCGCCAGCAGCTTTATATTAGCAGACACCGGGGAGCTGTTTTTT. Translation: CASSFILADTGELFF.

J is TRBJ2-1 and V is TRBV19; the D is unclear. Germline CDR1 is LNHDA and CDR2 is SQIVND (reference sequence). There are 14 residues in the CDR3. V gave up 3 bases and J gave up 2 bases, with 8 bases separating them. CDR3 DNA: TGTGCCAGTAGTATCGGTCGGGCCTACAATGAGCAGTTCTTC. Translated: CASSIGRAYNEQFF.

As DNA, the CDR3 is TGCGCCAGCTCCACGAGCGGGGGGGGAGATACGCAGTATTTT. Encoded protein: CASSTSGGGDTQYF. The genes are TRBV5-1 and TRBJ2-3; 10 bases match TRBD2. J lost 5 bases, V lost 7 bases, and 7 bases had no gene match. The germline V gene encodes CDR1 SGHRS and CDR2 YFSETQ. The CDR3 is made up of 14 amino acids.

The gene calls are TRBV5-4 and TRBJ2-5; D is unclear. This CDR3 contains 14 residues. The V and J ends lost 2 bases and 2 bases respectively, with 10 bases between them. Germline assignment: CDR1 SGHNT and CDR2 YYREEE (reference sequence). The CDR3 region is CASSFSTEQETQYF. CDR3 coding DNA: TGTGCCAGCAGCTTTAGTACAGAACAAGAGACCCAGTACTTC.

The chain uses TRBV12-3 or TRBV12-4 and TRBJ1-1; no definite D call. Trimming pared 2 bases from V and 7 bases from J, leaving 11 bases between. The CDR3 is made up of 13 amino acids. CDR3 protein: CASSLRRQLEAFF. As DNA, the CDR3 is TGTGCCAGCAGTTTACGGCGGCAGCTTGAAGCTTTCTTT.

This clone has a single count. CDR3 loop: CASRARGEGGELFF. In nucleotides, the CDR3 is TGTGCCAGCAGGGCTCGGGGGGAAGGCGGGGAGCTGTTTTTT. The chain has TRBV28 and TRBJ2-2; the match to TRBD2 covers 7 bases. J was trimmed by 7 bases and V by 6 bases; bases with no gene match: 8. CDR3 size: 14 residues. The germline gives CDR1 MDHEN, CDR2 SYDVKM.

The genes are TRBV28 and TRBJ2-7, with no clear D. This CDR3 has 12 residues. The V end lost 6 bases, the J end lost 4 bases, and 10 bases lay between the germline ends. CDR1 is MDHEN and CDR2 is SYDVKM in the germline V gene. CDR3 loop: CASSPTWYEQYF. In nucleotides, the CDR3 is TGTGCCAGCAGCCCCACTTGGTACGAGCAGTACTTC.

The genes are TRBV28 and TRBJ2-1; 7 bases agree with TRBD1. This CDR3 has 16 residues. Looked up from germline, CDR1 is MDHEN and CDR2 is SYDVKM. V shed 7 bases and J 3 bases; nucleotides not matched to a gene: 12. The CDR3: CASMTSGTEHYNEQFF. The DNA for the CDR3 is TGTGCCAGCATGACCTCCGGGACAGAACACTACAATGAGCAGTTCTTC.

V and J are TRBV5-1 and TRBJ1-1; 8 nucleotides line up with TRBD1. CDR1 is SGHRS and CDR2 is YFSETQ in the germline V gene. This CDR3 comprises 15 residues. V was pared by 1 base and J by 2 bases, with 4 bases of the junction left unmatched. The DNA for the CDR3 is TGCGCCAGCAGCTTGCTGGGACAGGCCAACACTGAAGCTTTCTTT. Protein product: CASSLLGQANTEAFF.

This clone has only a few counts. The rearrangement uses TRBV11-2 and TRBJ2-7; D remains unclear. This CDR3 region has 14 residues. V dropped 3 bases and J dropped 0 bases, with 9 bases sitting between them. Germline values: CDR1 SGHAT, CDR2 FQNNGV. The CDR3: CASSFRSASYEQYF. The CDR3 region has the DNA TGTGCCAGCAGCTTCAGGTCGGCCTCCTACGAGCAGTACTTC. The full variable domain, its missing parts supplied by reference TRBV11-2 and TRBJ2-7, is EAGVAQSPRYKIIEKRQSVAFWCNPISGHATLYWYQQILGQGPKLLIQFQNNGVVDDSQLPKDRFSAERLKGVDSTLKIQPAKLEDSAVYLCASSFRSASYEQYFGPGTRLTVT.

The chain recombines TRBV6-5 with TRBJ1-2; D remains unclear. The V end was cut by 4 bases, the J end by 4 bases, with 10 bases between. The CDR3 is 13 residues long. Germline CDR1 MNHEY, CDR2 SVGAGI. The CDR3 region is CASSSPGSYGYTF. The CDR3 DNA follows: TGTGCCAGCAGTTCCCCCGGGTCCTATGGCTACACCTTC.

This chain uses TRBV28 with TRBJ2-7; 12 bases are a match to TRBD1. CDR1 MDHEN and CDR2 SYDVKM come from the germline V gene. Germline trimming cut 5 bases from V and 5 bases from J; bases unmatched to any gene: 13. This CDR3 is built from 17 residues. CDR3 in amino acids: CASSPTGPGQGAHEQYF. The CDR3 DNA follows: TGTGCCAGCAGTCCAACCGGGCCGGGACAGGGGGCTCACGAGCAGTACTTC.

The rearrangement links TRBV15 to TRBJ2-7; D may be TRBD2 (5 bases). The CDR3 covers 17 residues. Trimming removed 2 bases from V and 3 bases from J, with 20 bases in between. Germline V CDR1 and CDR2: LNHNV, YYDKDF (reference sequence). CDR3 amino acids: CATSRSKPARGNYEQYF. The CDR3 region has the DNA TGTGCCACCAGCAGATCAAAACCGGCCCGGGGTAACTACGAGCAGTACTTC.